The 26 T cell receptor beta chains below were found in one sample sequenced in a study of T-cell reconstitution after alpha-beta-depleted transplantation in children. During its preparation, the TCRbeta library received unique molecular identifiers. Each CDR3 protein gets one entry after TCRdb re-called the PCR reads with MiXCR. The data hold a few hundred thousand distinct CDR3 sequences, with 9.9% observed a single time. Material: PBMCs from the stem cell graft donor, obtained from the stem cell graft. Every receptor here comes from a human donor who donated a stem cell graft to a child with SCID.

This clonotype has ten or more counts. This chain joins TRBV5-1 and TRBJ1-6; D might be TRBD1 (6 bases). The CDR3 runs 14 residues. Germline CDR1 SGHRS, CDR2 YFSETQ. V lost 7 bases to trimming and J lost 6 bases, with 14 bases between them. CDR3 protein: CASSAGTTNSPLHF. The CDR3 DNA sequence: TGCGCCAGCTCGGCCGGGACAACTAATTCACCCCTCCACTTT.

This clonotype has a handful of counts. The rearrangement joins TRBV7-3 to TRBJ2-3, with no clear D. CDR1 and CDR2 from the germline V gene are SGHTA and FQGTGA. Trimming took off 2 bases at V and 4 bases at J, with 10 bases between the two ends. There are 14 residues in the CDR3. CDR3 loop: CASSLLGYADTQYF. The CDR3 DNA reads TGTGCCAGCAGCTTATTGGGCTACGCAGATACGCAGTATTTT.

The rearrangement uses TRBV5-1 and TRBJ2-5, with a weak D call TRBD1 (6 bases). The V and J ends lost 0 bases and 5 bases respectively, with 14 bases between them. Germline V gives CDR1 SGHRS, CDR2 YFSETQ. CDR3 length: 15 residues. CDR3 loop: CASSLEGDGGETQYF. CDR3 sequence (DNA): TGCGCCAGCAGCTTGGAGGGGGACGGCGGGGAGACCCAGTACTTC.

This clonotype was picked up many times. The chain joins TRBV20-1 to TRBJ1-3; D ambiguous. This CDR3 is built from 12 residues. Trimming removed 2 bases at V and 8 bases at J, with 10 bases between. Germline V gene data show CDR1 as DFQATT and CDR2 as SNEGSKA (reference sequence). The CDR3 DNA reads as TGCAGTGCTAGATGGAAAGCGGACACCATATATTTT. As protein: CSARWKADTIYF.

The V gene is TRBV29-1, the J gene TRBJ2-7; D is possibly TRBD1 or TRBD2 (6 bases each). The ends were cut back, 2 bases at V and 2 bases at J, with 10 bases in the middle. This CDR3 contains 13 residues. Germline CDR1 SQVTM, CDR2 ANQGSEA. The CDR3 region is CSVERGPPYEQYF. The CDR3 region has the DNA TGCAGCGTTGAACGGGGGCCACCCTACGAGCAGTACTTC.

Ten or more counts support this clonotype. This chain links TRBV11-2 with TRBJ2-1, with 7 bases aligning to TRBD2. The CDR3 extends over 13 amino acids. Per germline, CDR1 SGHAT and CDR2 FQNNGV. The trim removed 10 bases at V and 0 bases at J, leaving 3 bases unmatched. CDR3 amino acids: CATGGSSYNEQFF. In DNA form, the CDR3 reads TGTGCCACCGGGGGGAGCTCCTACAATGAGCAGTTCTTC.

This chain uses TRBV5-1 with TRBJ2-3; 12 nucleotides agree with TRBD2. From germline, CDR1 is SGHRS and CDR2 YFSETQ. The junction had 17 bases not matched to a gene; V was cut back by 4 bases and J by 2 bases. CDR3 size: 20 residues. DNA for the CDR3: TGCGCCAGCAGCAGTGTACTAGCGGGGGGCTCCTCTTACACCACAGATACGCAGTATTTT. It specifies CASSSVLAGGSSYTTDTQYF.

V and J are TRBV10-3 and TRBJ2-2; TRBD1 might be the D (6 bases). With 7 bases removed from V and 7 bases from J, the gap between germline ends came to 10 bases. The germline CDR1 and CDR2 sequences are ENHRY and SYGVKD. This CDR3 is built from 12 residues. Here the CDR3 DNA reads TGTGCCATCAAGGGGGTCGACGGGGAGCTGTTTTTT. Residues: CAIKGVDGELFF.

This clonotype was picked up a small number of times. The genes are TRBV5-1 and TRBJ2-7; no reliable D call. Trimming pared 0 bases from V and 2 bases from J, leaving 9 bases between. The CDR3 is 14 residues long. Germline V gene lookup returns CDR1 SGHRS and CDR2 YFSETQ. The CDR3 DNA reads TGCGCCAGCAGCTTGGATACCGAGCCCTACGAGCAGTACTTC. It codes for CASSLDTEPYEQYF.

The rearrangement joins TRBV12-3 or TRBV12-4 to TRBJ1-1, with 7 bases aligning to TRBD1. The junction had 7 bases not matched to a gene; V was cut back by 8 bases and J by 7 bases. The CDR3 covers 12 residues. CDR3 sequence reads: CASCAGQIEAFF. The CDR3 region has the DNA TGTGCCAGCTGTGCGGGACAGATTGAAGCTTTCTTT.

This sequence joins TRBV4-1 and TRBJ2-5; TRBD1 aligns across 7 bases. Losses at the gene ends were 0 bases for V and 2 bases for J; bases not matched to a gene: 3. Per the germline V gene, CDR1 is MGHRA and CDR2 is YSYEKL. There are 15 residues in the CDR3. The CDR3 DNA follows: TGCGCCAGCAGCCAAGACGGGACAGCTCAAGAGACCCAGTACTTC. It is translated as CASSQDGTAQETQYF.

Concerning this clonotype itself: Compared with germline, one end of the junction differs, possibly owing to a read error. This chain uses TRBV7-9 with TRBJ2-1, with D maybe TRBD1 (6 bases). This CDR3 comprises 14 residues. Germline assignment: CDR1 SEHNR and CDR2 FQNEAQ (reference sequence). CDR3 loop: CASSEIGQYNEQLF. The CDR3 nucleotides read TGTGCCAGCAGCGAAATCGGACAGTACAATGAGCAGCTCTTC.

This chain uses TRBV6-6 with TRBJ2-3; 12 bases are shared with TRBD1. V lost 6 bases, J lost 14 bases, and 9 bases stayed unmatched. The CDR3 is 13 amino acids. CDR1 MNHNY and CDR2 SVGAGI come from the germline V gene (reference sequence). The CDR3 DNA is TGTGCCAGCAGGTGGCCTCCGGGACAGGGGGCGTATTTT. This codes for CASRWPPGQGAYF.

Only a few counts were recorded for this clonotype. The chain has TRBV5-1 and TRBJ2-1; D remains ambiguous. The CDR3 covers 13 residues. V was trimmed by 0 bases and J by 10 bases, leaving 11 bases between them. From germline, CDR1 is SGHRS and CDR2 YFSETQ. The CDR3 spells CASSLDGTYEQFF. The CDR3 DNA sequence: TGCGCCAGCAGCTTGGATGGTACGTACGAGCAGTTCTTC.

The chain combines TRBV4-2 with TRBJ2-2, with D tentatively TRBD1 (5 bases). The V gene lost 6 bases and the J gene lost 7 bases, with 9 bases spanning the gap. The germline V gene has CDR1 LGHNA and CDR2 YNFKEQ. CDR3 size: 12 residues. The CDR3 nucleotides are TGTGCCAGCAGGGGGCCTAGCGGGGAGCTGTTTTTT. Translation: CASRGPSGELFF.

This chain joins TRBV9 and TRBJ2-2; a possible D gene is TRBD1 (6 bases). CDR3 length equals 15 residues. In germline, CDR1 is SGDLS, CDR2 YYNGEE. The ends were cut back, 0 bases at V and 4 bases at J, with 10 bases in the middle. CDR3 region: CASSVAGAITGELFF. CDR3 coding DNA: TGTGCCAGCAGCGTAGCAGGGGCGATCACCGGGGAGCTGTTTTTT.

This clonotype was observed a handful of times. The chain is built from TRBV10-3 and TRBJ1-3, with TRBD1 as a possible D gene (6 bases). This CDR3 is built from 15 residues. With 6 bases removed from V and 4 bases from J, the gap between germline ends came to 16 bases. Germline V CDR1 and CDR2: ENHRY, SYGVKD. The CDR3 nucleotides read TGTGCCATCAGAGACAGGTCCACGATGGGAAACACCATATATTTT. It is translated as CAIRDRSTMGNTIYF.

CDR3 in DNA: TGCAGCGCCCTCGGCGAGATTGCAGATACGCAGTATTTT. Amino acid sequence: CSALGEIADTQYF. J is TRBJ2-3 and V is TRBV29-1; no clear D. The CDR3 runs 13 residues. Germline CDR1 and CDR2: SQVTM and ANQGSEA. Trimming took off 7 bases at V and 4 bases at J, with 15 bases between the two ends.

The V and J genes are TRBV6-2 or TRBV6-3 and TRBJ1-6, with D maybe TRBD1 (5 bases). V shed 7 bases and J shed 9 bases, with 19 bases lying between them. CDR1 and CDR2 from the germline V gene are MNHEY and SVGEGT. CDR3 length equals 15 residues. In DNA, the CDR3 is TGTGCCAGCATCAAGATGGGGGGGGTTTCTTCACCCCTCCACTTT. Its protein is CASIKMGGVSSPLHF.

This clonotype was counted at least ten times. This chain joins TRBV29-1 and TRBJ2-7, with D perhaps matching TRBD1 (6 bases). Trimming removed 6 bases at V and 5 bases at J, with 11 bases between. The CDR3 consists of 11 residues. Germline loops: CDR1 SQVTM, CDR2 ANQGSEA. CDR3 nucleotides: TGCAGCGTCGTAGACAGGAACGAGCAGTACTTC. Encoded protein: CSVVDRNEQYF.

The chain recombines TRBV27 with TRBJ2-3; 13 bases agree with TRBD2. CDR1 is MNHEY and CDR2 is SMNVEV in the germline V gene (reference sequence). This CDR3 has 16 amino acids. The V gene end was trimmed by 5 bases and the J gene end by 4 bases; junction bases not matched to a gene: 6. The CDR3 DNA sequence: TGTGCCAGCAGTCCGGGGACTAGCGGGGTGTCAGATACGCAGTATTTT. Protein product: CASSPGTSGVSDTQYF.

V gene TRBV20-1 combines with J gene TRBJ1-1; 11 nucleotides agree with TRBD1. J lost 0 bases, V lost 4 bases, and 4 bases had no gene match. Germline V lookup: CDR1 DFQATT, CDR2 SNEGSKA (reference sequence). The CDR3 length is 15 residues. The CDR3 DNA is TGCAGTGCTACCGGGACAGGGGGGGTGAACACTGAAGCTTTCTTT. Encoded protein: CSATGTGGVNTEAFF.

This clonotype was seen many times. The chain links TRBV7-9 to TRBJ1-5; tentative D call: TRBD1 (5 bases). Germline V gene data show CDR1 as SEHNR and CDR2 as FQNEAQ (reference sequence). The length of the CDR3 is 15 residues. V lost 0 bases, J lost 0 bases, and 6 bases lay in between. DNA of the CDR3: TGTGCCAGCAGCTTAGCGGGGGATAGCAATCAGCCCCAGCATTTT. Protein: CASSLAGDSNQPQHF.

This clonotype was observed a few times. This sequence joins TRBV10-3 and TRBJ2-3; maybe TRBD1 (6 bases). Germline loops: CDR1 ENHRY, CDR2 SYGVKD. This CDR3 is 14 amino acids long. V shed 10 bases and J shed 1 base, with 15 bases lying between them. CDR3 DNA: TGTGCCAGCACCGGGACACAACGCACAGATACGCAGTATTTT. Translation gives CASTGTQRTDTQYF.

This clonotype was seen repeatedly, ten times or more. The rearrangement joins TRBV5-1 to TRBJ1-1; 10 nucleotides align to TRBD1. CDR3 length equals 15 residues. Germline V gene lookup returns CDR1 SGHRS and CDR2 YFSETQ. Unmatched junction bases numbered 2, after V lost 2 bases and J lost 1 base. CDR3 sequence reads: CASSLRTGGNTEAFF. The CDR3 coding sequence is TGCGCCAGCAGCTTACGGACAGGGGGGAACACTGAAGCTTTCTTT.

The V and J genes are TRBV5-5 and TRBJ2-2, with 7 bases matching TRBD1. V gave up 4 bases and J gave up 1 base; unmatched junction bases: 7. The germline V gene has CDR1 SGHKS and CDR2 YYEKEE (reference sequence). This CDR3 comprises 16 residues. The DNA of the CDR3 is TGTGCCAGCAGCCCCCGACAGGGAGTGAACACCGGGGAGCTGTTTTTT. Residues: CASSPRQGVNTGELFF.